This TCR beta chain was retrieved from a study of technical replicates of blood from four donors. TCRdb keeps only in-frame clones here, not all; method: immunoSEQ multiplex PCR. The sample gives 65,000 to 80,000 clones, 95% to 98% of which show up once; roughly 0.2% is in the top ten. The CDR3 totals 18 residues. The V gene's germline CDR1 is MGHRA and CDR2 YSYEKL. V lost 1 base to trimming and J lost 4 bases, with 17 bases between them. V gene TRBV4-1 combines with J gene TRBJ2-6; tentative D call: TRBD2 (5 bases). The specimen sequenced was T cells isolated from PBMCs. The source is a human donor in good health. This CDR3 reads CASSQGRRTGGGANVLTF. The CDR3 DNA follows: TGCGCCAGCAGCCAAGGGCGTCGGACGGGCGGGGGGGCCAACGTCCTGACTTTC.